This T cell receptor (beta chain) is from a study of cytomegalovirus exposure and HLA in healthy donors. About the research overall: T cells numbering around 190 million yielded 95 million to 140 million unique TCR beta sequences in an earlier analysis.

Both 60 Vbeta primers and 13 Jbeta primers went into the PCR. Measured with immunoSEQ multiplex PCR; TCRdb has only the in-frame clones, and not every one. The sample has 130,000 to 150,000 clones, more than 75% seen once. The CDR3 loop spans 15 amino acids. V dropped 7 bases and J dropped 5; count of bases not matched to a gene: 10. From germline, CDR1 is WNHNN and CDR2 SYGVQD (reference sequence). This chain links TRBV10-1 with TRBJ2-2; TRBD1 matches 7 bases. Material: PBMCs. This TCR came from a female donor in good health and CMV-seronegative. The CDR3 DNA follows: TGCGCCAGCATGGCAGGGGGTACCAGGACCGGGGAGCTGTTTTTT. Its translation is CASMAGGTRTGELFF.